This T cell receptor beta chain appears in the sequencing data of a study of Ad26.COV2.S vaccination and SARS-CoV-2 variants. Overall study results and limits: Substantial breadth in spike-specific CD8+ and CD4+ T cell responses was reportedly seen after vaccination.

This clone was seen just once. Its specificity is not known. TCRdb's copy holds only in-frame clones and misses some; the assay was immunoSEQ multiplex PCR. The sample has 350,000 to 400,000 clones, less than 90% seen once. Germline loops: CDR1 SNHLY, CDR2 FYNNEI. Trimming took 5 bases from V and 5 from J, leaving 14 bases between them. The length of the CDR3 is 14 residues. Noted treatment: 19 received Ad26.COV2.S at low or high dose, single or two shots; about 5 received placebo; per-sample allocation not given. Vaccine and placebo recipients were sampled on day 63 after the first injection. Participants' vaccine, an Ad26 vector, delivered Wuhan-strain SARS-CoV-2 spike.

The sample in question was peripheral blood, obtained in a trial of Ad26.COV2.S vaccine versus placebo. The TCR was taken from a person aged 18-65 years who received the Ad26.COV2.S COVID-19 vaccine or a placebo. The chain carries TRBV2 and TRBJ2-3, with D possibly being TRBD2 (6 bases). CDR3 sequence: CASSPTTSRDTQYF. CDR3 bases: TGTGCCAGCAGTCCTACGACTAGTAGAGATACGCAGTATTTT. The complete variable domain, with remaining parts taken from reference TRBV2 and TRBJ2-3, reads EPEVTQTPSHQVTQMGQEVILRCVPISNHLYFYWYRQILGQKVEFLVSFYNNEISEKSEIFDDQFSVERPDGSNFTLKIRSTKLEDSAMYFCASSPTTSRDTQYFGPGTRLTVL.